This entry is about one TCR beta chain. The target antigen is unknown. This entry is derived from a study of T cell responses to AZD1222 COVID-19 vaccine. The CDR3 covers 13 residues. V lost 7 bases, J lost 8 bases, and 10 bases stayed unmatched. The V gene's germline CDR1 is SQVTM and CDR2 ANQGSEA. Assay: immunoSEQ multiplex PCR; the TCRdb copy retains only in-frame clones and omits some. This sample has 90,000 to 120,000 clones; around 90% occur once, and the top ten carry 4.5% to 5.5%. Notes on the study in general: Donors were mostly white British, more females; clonal diversity possibly underestimated. In all cases, repertoires were sampled only after the peak T cell response. At baseline, seropositivity was found in only six or seven AZD1222 recipients.

Timing groups of about 4 and about 12 weeks for second doses were pooled. Source: peripheral blood, taken 28 days after the second AZD1222 dose. The source of this sequence is an adult who received the AZD1222 COVID-19 vaccine. The chain employs TRBV29-1 and TRBJ2-2; 7 positions match TRBD1. The CDR3 spells CSAKTGIEGELFF. The CDR3 DNA reads TGCAGCGCCAAGACAGGGATCGAGGGGGAGCTGTTTTTT.